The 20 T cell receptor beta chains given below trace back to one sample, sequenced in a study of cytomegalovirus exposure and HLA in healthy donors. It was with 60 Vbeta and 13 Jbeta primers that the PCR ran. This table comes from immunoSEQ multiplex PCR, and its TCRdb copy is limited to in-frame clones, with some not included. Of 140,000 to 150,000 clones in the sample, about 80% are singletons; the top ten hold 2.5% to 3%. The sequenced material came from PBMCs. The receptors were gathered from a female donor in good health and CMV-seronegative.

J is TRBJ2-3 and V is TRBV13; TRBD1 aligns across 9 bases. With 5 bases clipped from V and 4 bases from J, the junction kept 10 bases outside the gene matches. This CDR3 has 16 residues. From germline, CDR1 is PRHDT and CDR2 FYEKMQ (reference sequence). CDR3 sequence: CASSLPTGGFADTQYF. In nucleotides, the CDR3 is TGTGCCAGCAGCCTCCCGACAGGGGGGTTTGCAGATACGCAGTATTTT.

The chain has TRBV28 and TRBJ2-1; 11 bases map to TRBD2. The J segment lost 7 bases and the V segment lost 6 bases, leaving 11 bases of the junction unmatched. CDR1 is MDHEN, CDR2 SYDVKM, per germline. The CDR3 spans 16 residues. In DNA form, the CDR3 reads TGTGCCAGCAGAGGACCCTCGCCTAGCGGGAGGAATGAGCAGTTCTTC. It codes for CASRGPSPSGRNEQFF.

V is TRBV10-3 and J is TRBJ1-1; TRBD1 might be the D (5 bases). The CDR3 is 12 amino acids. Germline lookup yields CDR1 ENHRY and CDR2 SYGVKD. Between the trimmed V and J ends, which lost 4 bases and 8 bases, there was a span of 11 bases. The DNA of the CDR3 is TGTGCCATCAGTGGGGGCCCCGGAGAAGCTTTCTTT. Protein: CAISGGPGEAFF.

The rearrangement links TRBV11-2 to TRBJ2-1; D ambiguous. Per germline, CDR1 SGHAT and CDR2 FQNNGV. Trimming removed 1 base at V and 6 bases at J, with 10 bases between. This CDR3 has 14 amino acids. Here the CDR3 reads CASSLGYKRNEQFF. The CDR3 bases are TGTGCCAGCAGCTTAGGGTATAAGCGCAATGAGCAGTTCTTC.

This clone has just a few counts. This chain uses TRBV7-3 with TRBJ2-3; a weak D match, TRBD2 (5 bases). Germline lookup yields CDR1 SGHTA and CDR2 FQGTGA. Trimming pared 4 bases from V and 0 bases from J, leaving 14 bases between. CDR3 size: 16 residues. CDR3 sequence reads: CASSSTRLASTDTQYF. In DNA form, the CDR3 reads TGTGCCAGCAGCTCTACCCGCCTAGCTAGCACAGATACGCAGTATTTT.

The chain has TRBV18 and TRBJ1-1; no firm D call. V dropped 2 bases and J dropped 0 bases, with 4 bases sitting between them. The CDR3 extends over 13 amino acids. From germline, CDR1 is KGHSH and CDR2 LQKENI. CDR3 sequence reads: CASSPGLNTEAFF. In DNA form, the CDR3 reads TGTGCCAGCTCACCAGGGCTGAACACTGAAGCTTTCTTT. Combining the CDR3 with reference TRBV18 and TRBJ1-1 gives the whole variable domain NAGVMQNPRHLVRRRGQEARLRCSPMKGHSHVYWYRQLPEEGLKFMVYLQKENIIDESGMPKERFSAEFPKEGPSILRIQQVVRGDSAAYFCASSPGLNTEAFFGQGTRLTVV.

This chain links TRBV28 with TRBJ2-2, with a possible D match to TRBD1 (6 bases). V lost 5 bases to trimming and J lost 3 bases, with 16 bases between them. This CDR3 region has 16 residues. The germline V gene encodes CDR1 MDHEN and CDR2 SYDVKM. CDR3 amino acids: CASSDQGRYDTGELFF. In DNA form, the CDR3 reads TGTGCCAGCAGTGACCAGGGGCGTTATGACACCGGGGAGCTGTTTTTT.

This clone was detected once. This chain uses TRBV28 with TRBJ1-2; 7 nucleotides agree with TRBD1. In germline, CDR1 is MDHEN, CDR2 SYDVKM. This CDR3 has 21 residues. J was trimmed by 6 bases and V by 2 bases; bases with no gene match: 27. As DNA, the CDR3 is TGTGCCAGCAGTTTAGCCCCCCGCCCCGGCATGACAGGGCACCTAAGGGATGGCTACACCTTC. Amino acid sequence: CASSLAPRPGMTGHLRDGYTF.

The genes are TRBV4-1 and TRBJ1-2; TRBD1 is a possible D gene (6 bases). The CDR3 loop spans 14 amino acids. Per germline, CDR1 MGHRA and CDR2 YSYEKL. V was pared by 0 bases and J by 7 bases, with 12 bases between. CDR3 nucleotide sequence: TGCGCCAGCAGCCAAGATAGGACAGATGGTGGCTACACCTTC. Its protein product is CASSQDRTDGGYTF.

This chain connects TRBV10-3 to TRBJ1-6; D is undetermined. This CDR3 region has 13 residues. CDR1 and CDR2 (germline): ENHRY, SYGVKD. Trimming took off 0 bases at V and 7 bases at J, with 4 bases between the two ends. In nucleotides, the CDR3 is TGTGCCATCAGTGAGTCAGAGAATTCACCCCTCCACTTT. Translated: CAISESENSPLHF.

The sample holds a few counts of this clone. The CDR3 protein is CASSLRVSDTEAFF. CDR3 in DNA: TGCGCCAGCAGCTTGCGTGTTTCAGACACTGAAGCTTTCTTT. The rearrangement uses TRBV5-1 and TRBJ1-1; D is undetermined. This CDR3 comprises 14 residues. Germline lookup yields CDR1 SGHRS and CDR2 YFSETQ. Trimming took 1 base from V and 3 from J, leaving 10 bases between them.

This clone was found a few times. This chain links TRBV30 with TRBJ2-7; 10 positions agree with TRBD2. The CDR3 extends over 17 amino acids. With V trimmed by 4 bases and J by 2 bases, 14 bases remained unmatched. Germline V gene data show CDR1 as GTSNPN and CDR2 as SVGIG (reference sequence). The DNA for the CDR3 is TGTGCCTGGACCCAAAGGCTGACTAGCGGGCCGACCTACGAGCAGTACTTC. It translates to CAWTQRLTSGPTYEQYF.

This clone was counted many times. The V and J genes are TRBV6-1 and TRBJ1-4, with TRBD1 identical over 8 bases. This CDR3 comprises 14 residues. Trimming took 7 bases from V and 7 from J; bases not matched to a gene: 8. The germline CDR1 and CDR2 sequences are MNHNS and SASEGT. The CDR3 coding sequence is TGTGCCAGCACCACAGGGGGTTTAGGTGAAAAACTGTTTTTT. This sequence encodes CASTTGGLGEKLFF.

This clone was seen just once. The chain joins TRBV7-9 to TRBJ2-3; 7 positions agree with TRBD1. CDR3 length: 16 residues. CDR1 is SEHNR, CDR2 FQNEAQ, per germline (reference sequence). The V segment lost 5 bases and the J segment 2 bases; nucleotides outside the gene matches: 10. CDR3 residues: CASSQGLGQITDTQYF. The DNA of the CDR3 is TGTGCCAGCAGCCAAGGTTTGGGACAGATCACAGATACGCAGTATTTT.

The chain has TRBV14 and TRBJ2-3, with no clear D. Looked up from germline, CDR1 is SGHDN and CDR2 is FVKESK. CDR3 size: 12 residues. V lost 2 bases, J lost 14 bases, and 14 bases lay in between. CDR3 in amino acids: CASSQSMVPVYF. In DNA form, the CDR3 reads TGTGCCAGCAGCCAATCAATGGTCCCGGTGTATTTT. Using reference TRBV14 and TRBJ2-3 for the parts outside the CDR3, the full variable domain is EAGVTQFPSHSVIEKGQTVTLRCDPISGHDNLYWYRRVMGKEIKFLLHFVKESKQDESGMPNNRFLAERTGGTYSTLKVQPAELEDSGVYFCASSQSMVPVYFGPGTRLTVL.

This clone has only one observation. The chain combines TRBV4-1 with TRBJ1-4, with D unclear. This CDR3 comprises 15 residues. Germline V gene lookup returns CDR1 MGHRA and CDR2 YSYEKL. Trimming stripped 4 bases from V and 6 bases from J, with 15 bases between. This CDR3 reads CASSRVAGGDEKLFF. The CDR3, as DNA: TGCGCCAGCAGCCGCGTAGCCGGAGGCGATGAAAAACTGTTTTTT.

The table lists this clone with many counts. CDR3 DNA sequence: TGTGCCAGCAGTGACTCGGAGACAGATACGCAGTATTTT. Protein: CASSDSETDTQYF. The V call is TRBV6-4, the J call TRBJ2-3; D gene unclear. The CDR3 covers 13 residues. Germline V gene lookup returns CDR1 MRHNA and CDR2 SNTAGT. Trimming left V 0 bases short and J 3 bases short, with 4 bases between.

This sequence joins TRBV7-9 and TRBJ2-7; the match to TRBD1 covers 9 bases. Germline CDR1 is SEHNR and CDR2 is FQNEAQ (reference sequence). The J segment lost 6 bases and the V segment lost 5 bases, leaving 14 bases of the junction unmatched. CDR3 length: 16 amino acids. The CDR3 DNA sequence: TGTGCCAGCAGCCCTGTGTTCGGGACAGGGAGGCCCGAGCAGTACTTC. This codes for CASSPVFGTGRPEQYF.

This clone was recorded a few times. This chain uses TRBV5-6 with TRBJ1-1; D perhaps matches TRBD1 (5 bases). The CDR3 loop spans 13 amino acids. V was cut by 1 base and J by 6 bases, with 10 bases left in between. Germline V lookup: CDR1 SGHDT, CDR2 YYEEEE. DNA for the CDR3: TGTGCCAGCAGCTTGTACTGGGGCCCTGAAGCTTTCTTT. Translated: CASSLYWGPEAFF.

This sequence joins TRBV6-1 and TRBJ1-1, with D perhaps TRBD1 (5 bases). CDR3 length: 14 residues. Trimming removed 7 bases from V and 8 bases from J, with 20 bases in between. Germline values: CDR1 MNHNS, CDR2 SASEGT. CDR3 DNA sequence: TGTGCCAGCACTAACCTCGGGGGGGGTCTCGAAGCTTTCTTT. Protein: CASTNLGGGLEAFF.